Listed below are T cell receptor beta chains from one sample, sequenced in a study of OX40 agonist ivuxolimab in advanced cancers. Profiling relied on immunoSEQ multiplex PCR, and the TCRdb table lists in-frame clones only, not all of them. Of 60,000 to 70,000 clones listed, under 85% were seen once; the top ten hold roughly 2.3%. The material sequenced was CD4+ or CD8+ T cells sorted from blood, taken in a trial of the OX40 agonist ivuxolimab. These receptors originate from an adult with an advanced solid tumor such as melanoma, head and neck, liver or kidney cancer. Both conserved end residues are part of each CDR3. D genes are given only for firm matches. Clone size is not always given. Where it is, it says once, few, many or a class for expanded clones.

d_call	clone_size	j_call	v_call	cdr3_aa	cdr3_nt
NA	NA	TRBJ2-3	TRBV25-1	CASSAEAGADTQYF	TGTGCCAGCAGTGCCGAGGCCGGAGCAGATACGCAGTATTTT
NA	once	TRBJ1-1	TRBV4-1	CASSQDRGTGTGEAFF	TGCGCCAGCAGCCAAGATAGAGGGACCGGGACGGGTGAAGCTTTCTTT
TRBD2	NA	TRBJ2-3	TRBV15	CATSTGLAGGDTQYF	TGTGCCACCAGCACAGGGCTAGCGGGAGGTGATACGCAGTATTTT
TRBD1	NA	TRBJ2-7	TRBV28	CASSFLGQTSYEQYF	TGTGCCAGCAGTTTTCTGGGACAGACCTCCTACGAGCAGTACTTC
NA	NA	TRBJ2-7	TRBV7-2	CASSPQPGGYREQYF	TGTGCCAGCAGCCCTCAACCTGGAGGGTATCGCGAGCAGTACTTC
NA	NA	TRBJ2-2	TRBV5-1	CASSLMPTANTGELFF	TGCGCCAGCAGCTTGATGCCGACAGCCAACACCGGGGAGCTGTTTTTT
NA	few	TRBJ2-7	TRBV19	CASSIDTGLYEQYF	TGTGCCAGTAGTATAGATACCGGGCTCTACGAGCAGTACTTC
NA	NA	TRBJ1-3	TRBV4-1	CASSQEPGIRSGNTIYF	TGCGCCAGCAGCCAAGAACCGGGAATACGCTCTGGAAACACCATATATTTT
TRBD2	NA	TRBJ2-5	TRBV7-2	CASSLFVAGRETQYF	TGTGCCAGCAGCTTATTCGTAGCGGGACGGGAGACCCAGTACTTC
NA	few	TRBJ2-7	TRBV7-2	CASSSNLRTTEQYF	TGTGCCAGCAGCTCCAACCTTCGGACGACGGAGCAGTACTTC
NA	NA	TRBJ1-5	TRBV19	CASRQSGVRGTQPQHF	TGTGCCAGTAGGCAAAGCGGGGTCAGGGGTACTCAGCCCCAGCATTTT
NA	NA	TRBJ1-5	TRBV30	CAWGQGRDQPQHF	TGTGCCTGGGGGCAGGGACGAGATCAGCCCCAGCATTTT
NA	NA	TRBJ1-5	TRBV5-1	CASSLDGADQPQHF	TGCGCCAGCAGCTTGGATGGAGCTGATCAGCCCCAGCATTTT
TRBD1	NA	TRBJ2-7	TRBV6-1	CASSEQTGGGEQYF	TGTGCCAGCAGTGAGCAGACAGGGGGCGGCGAGCAGTACTTC
NA	NA	TRBJ2-1	TRBV14	CASSQIGHYNEQFF	TGTGCCAGCAGCCAAATCGGACACTACAATGAGCAGTTCTTC
NA	NA	TRBJ1-2	TRBV6-1	CASSETHRADYGYTF	TGTGCCAGCAGTGAAACCCACAGGGCGGACTATGGCTACACCTTC
NA	NA	TRBJ2-7	TRBV5-8	CASSLSGPGLTEQYF	TGTGCCAGCAGCTTGTCGGGACCGGGACTCACCGAGCAGTACTTC
TRBD1	NA	TRBJ1-1	TRBV4-1	CASSPPTGGPVGAFF	TGCGCCAGCAGCCCCCCGACAGGGGGCCCTGTGGGGGCTTTCTTT
NA	NA	TRBJ2-7	TRBV13	CASSLSPGANEQYF	TGTGCCAGCAGCCTATCCCCGGGGGCCAACGAGCAGTACTTC
TRBD2	NA	TRBJ2-1	TRBV15	CATSRDFTSGYEQFF	TGTGCCACCAGCAGAGATTTTACTAGCGGGTATGAGCAGTTCTTC
NA	NA	TRBJ2-7	TRBV5-8	CASSPKWAGDEQYF	TGTGCCAGCAGCCCGAAGTGGGCAGGGGACGAGCAGTACTTC
TRBD2	once	TRBJ2-7	TRBV15	CATSRVSGAGYEQYF	TGTGCCACCAGCAGAGTTAGCGGGGCGGGCTACGAGCAGTACTTC
NA	NA	TRBJ2-5	TRBV28	CASSVPTLAETRYF	TGTGCCAGCAGCGTACCGACACTGGCTGAGACCCGGTACTTC
TRBD2	NA	TRBJ2-3	TRBV27	CASRIAGAPWTQYF	TGTGCCAGCAGAATAGCGGGAGCTCCTTGGACGCAGTATTTT
NA	NA	TRBJ1-4	TRBV28	CASSLVVEKLFF	TGTGCCAGCAGTTTAGTAGTCGAAAAACTGTTTTTT
NA	NA	TRBJ2-1	TRBV14	CASSPKSGVYNEQFF	TGTGCCAGCTCTCCTAAGAGTGGGGTCTACAATGAGCAGTTCTTC
NA	NA	TRBJ1-2	TRBV29-1	CSVLSGGYYGYTF	TGCAGCGTTTTATCGGGGGGATACTATGGCTACACCTTC
NA	NA	TRBJ2-2	TRBV7-9	CASSPRVDGELFF	TGTGCCAGCAGCCCGAGGGTAGACGGGGAGCTGTTTTTT
TRBD1	NA	TRBJ2-2	TRBV28	CASSSTWTGTNTGELFF	TGTGCCAGCAGTTCTACTTGGACAGGGACGAACACCGGGGAGCTGTTTTTT
TRBD2	NA	TRBJ2-3	TRBV9	CASSSLTGGAGTDTQYF	TGTGCCAGCAGTAGCCTTACGGGGGGGGCTGGCACAGATACGCAGTATTTT
NA	few	TRBJ2-2	TRBV19	CASSVGSTGELFF	TGTGCCAGTAGCGTAGGGAGCACCGGGGAGCTGTTTTTT
NA	NA	TRBJ2-7	TRBV7-9	CASSSTPGHYEQYF	TGTGCCAGCAGCTCCACCCCGGGCCACTACGAGCAGTACTTC
TRBD1	NA	TRBJ2-7	TRBV30	CAWSVSFERDRGPYEQYF	TGTGCCTGGAGTGTTAGTTTCGAGCGGGACAGGGGACCCTACGAGCAGTACTTC
TRBD2	NA	TRBJ2-1	TRBV4-3	CASSQGTSGGSYNEQFF	TGCGCCAGCAGCCAAGGGACTAGCGGGGGTTCCTACAATGAGCAGTTCTTC
TRBD1	few	TRBJ1-2	TRBV28	CASSLYPDRGNGYTF	TGTGCCAGCAGTTTATACCCCGACAGGGGGAATGGCTACACCTTC
TRBD2	NA	TRBJ2-7	TRBV29-1	CSVQGTSGAYEQYF	TGCAGCGTGCAAGGGACTAGCGGGGCCTACGAGCAGTACTTC
NA	once	TRBJ2-3	TRBV19	CASSKAGQYSDTQYF	TGTGCCAGTAGTAAGGCGGGACAGTATTCGGATACGCAGTATTTT
NA	few	TRBJ1-2	TRBV19	CASSPGEYPNYGYTF	TGTGCCAGTAGTCCAGGAGAGTACCCTAACTATGGCTACACCTTC
TRBD2	NA	TRBJ2-1	TRBV14	CASSQEWLGTSGYNEQFF	TGTGCCAGCAGCCAAGAGTGGTTAGGGACTAGCGGGTACAATGAGCAGTTCTTC
NA	NA	TRBJ1-5	TRBV30	CAWTGGGGQPQHF	TGTGCCTGGACTGGCGGAGGGGGACAGCCCCAGCATTTT
NA	once	TRBJ1-4	TRBV5-4	CASSAETGFGNEKLFF	TGTGCCAGCAGCGCGGAAACCGGGTTCGGGAATGAAAAACTGTTTTTT
NA	NA	TRBJ1-1	TRBV11-2	CASSLGGPGAFF	TGTGCCAGCAGCTTAGGTGGGCCCGGGGCTTTCTTT